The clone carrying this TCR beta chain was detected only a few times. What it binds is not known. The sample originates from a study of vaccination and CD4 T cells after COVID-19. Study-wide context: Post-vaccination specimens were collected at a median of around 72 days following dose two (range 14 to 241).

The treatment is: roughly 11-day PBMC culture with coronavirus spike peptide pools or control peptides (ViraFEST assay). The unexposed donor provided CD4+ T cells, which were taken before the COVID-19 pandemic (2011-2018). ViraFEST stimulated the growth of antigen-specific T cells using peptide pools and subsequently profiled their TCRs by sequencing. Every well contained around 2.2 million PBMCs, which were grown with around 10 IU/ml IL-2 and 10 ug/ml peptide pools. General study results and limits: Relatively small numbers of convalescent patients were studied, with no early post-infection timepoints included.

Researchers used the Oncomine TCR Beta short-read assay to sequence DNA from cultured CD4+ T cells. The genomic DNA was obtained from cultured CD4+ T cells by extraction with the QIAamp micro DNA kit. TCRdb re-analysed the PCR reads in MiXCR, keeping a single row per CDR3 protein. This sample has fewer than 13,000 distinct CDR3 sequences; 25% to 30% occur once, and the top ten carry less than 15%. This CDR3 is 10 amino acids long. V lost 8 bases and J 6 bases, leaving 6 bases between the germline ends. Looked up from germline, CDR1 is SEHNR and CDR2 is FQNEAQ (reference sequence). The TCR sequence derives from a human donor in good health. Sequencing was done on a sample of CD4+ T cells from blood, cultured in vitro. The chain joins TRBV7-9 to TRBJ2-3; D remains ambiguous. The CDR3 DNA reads TGTGCCAGCGGTACGGATACGCAGTATTTT. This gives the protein CASGTDTQYF.